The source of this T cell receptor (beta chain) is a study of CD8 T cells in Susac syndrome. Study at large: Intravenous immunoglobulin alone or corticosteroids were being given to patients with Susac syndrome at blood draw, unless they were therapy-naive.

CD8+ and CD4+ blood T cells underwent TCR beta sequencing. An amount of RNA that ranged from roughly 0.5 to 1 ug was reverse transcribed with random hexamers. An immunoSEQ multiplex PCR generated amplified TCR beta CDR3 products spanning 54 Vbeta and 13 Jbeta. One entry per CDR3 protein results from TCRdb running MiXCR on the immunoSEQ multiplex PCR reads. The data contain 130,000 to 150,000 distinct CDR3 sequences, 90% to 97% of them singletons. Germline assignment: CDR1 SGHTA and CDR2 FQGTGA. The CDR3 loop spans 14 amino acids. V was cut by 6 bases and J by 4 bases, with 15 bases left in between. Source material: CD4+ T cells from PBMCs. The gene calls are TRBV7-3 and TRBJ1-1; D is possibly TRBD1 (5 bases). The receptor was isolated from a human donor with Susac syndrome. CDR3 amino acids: CASSRDRWATEAFF. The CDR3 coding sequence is TGTGCCAGCAGTCGGGACCGGTGGGCCACTGAAGCTTTCTTT.